What follows is one T cell receptor (beta chain) and its context. Its antigen is not yet known. No clone much larger than this one lies a single base away; base qualities are absent. TCR beta CDR3 regions were amplified from RNA transcripts. A first-round RT-PCR of the TCR CDR3 used the HTBI primer set with the Qiagen OneStep RT-PCR kit. The libraries were constructed in a second round of multiplex PCR and then size-selected and purified. Sequencing of the libraries was done on an Illumina HiSeq2000 using paired-end 100 bp reads. In the original analysis: SOAPnuke was used to process the raw data, removing reads that contained adapters or uncalled bases, had a mean Phred below 15, or lacked an exact match to the constant primer or identifier. COPE v1.2.5 was used to merge high-quality paired reads, and clonotypes were defined as unique nucleotide sequences. MiTCR v1.1 was used to align clonotypes to the IMGT TRBV, TRBD and TRBJ reference segments. The analysis was restricted to V-J combinations with a frequency above 0.0001, which together covered about 99% of the repertoires. A TCS score was defined as the ratio between F50 (clonal expansion) and ExV (chaos), using BLOSUM62-based TCRdist between CDR3 peptides within each V-J. Welch's t-statistics and random forest reduced 500 to 650 V-J features to about 12, which were used in a naive Bayes classifier (R e1071). TCRdb trimmed the raw reads at Q25, called clones with MiXCR and kept productive beta chains. Each entry merges the rows of one CDR3 protein and shows their most common DNA and genes. The V and J calls were determined by TCRdb, not by the authors. This sample gives roughly 500,000 distinct CDR3 sequences in total; approximately 23% of them show up just once. The ten biggest clones cover approximately 49% of the sample.

Moderately to severely active disease, a Clinical Activity Score of at least 3, a NOSPECS grade of at least 4, and a duration under 3 months were present in ophthalmopathy patients. The study excluded patients with uncontrolled infections, other autoimmune diseases, pregnancy or lactation. Diagnoses were based on clinical symptoms, serum thyroxine and TRAb, thyroid ultrasound and orbital computed tomography. PBMCs were separated from approximately 10 ml of fresh peripheral blood using Ficoll-Paque density gradient centrifugation. Total RNA was extracted using Trizol reagent, and RNA quality was assessed on an Agilent 2100 Bioanalyzer. Between the V and J ends, shortened by 1 base and 13 bases respectively, the junction contains 8 bases. The CDR3 runs 11 amino acids, cysteine and phenylalanine included. Of the read, only the CDR3 DNA is kept; its 33 bases are in frame from base 1. As encoded in the germline V gene, CDR1 is SGHVS while CDR2 is FQNEAQ.

This entry belongs to a study of T cells in Graves' hyperthyroidism and ophthalmopathy (dated by TCRdb to about 2019). Concerning the study at large: Peripheral blood samples were taken at the time of initial diagnosis, prior to any treatment. TCR Vbeta CDR3 sequencing of fewer than 150 peripheral blood samples (more than 40 ophthalmopathy, 75 or so hyperthyroidism and approximately 17 progressor patients) is reported in the paper. After sampling, hyperthyroidism patients received methimazole starting at 30 mg daily, and ophthalmopathy patients received high-dose intravenous methylprednisolone. Prospective prediction of ophthalmopathy was tested in an independent validation cohort consisting of some 19 hyperthyroidism patients and about 17 patients who later progressed to ophthalmopathy. The study also compared thyroid tissue and blood T-cell repertoires from five or six Graves' hyperthyroidism patients. TCR V-J signatures able to tell the groups apart were searched for in a discovery cohort of 100 patients, of whom more than 40 had Graves' ophthalmopathy and more than 55 had stable Graves' hyperthyroidism. The roughly 91 discovery patients were randomly divided into training and test sets at a 7:3 ratio. Overall results and qualifications from the work: Blood samples also contained most of the expanded thyroid clonotypes (frequency above 0.001), which suggests that blood repertoires may reflect thyroid immune responses. A 13 V-J signature model separated ophthalmopathy from stable hyperthyroidism, with around 88% sensitivity and 81.08% specificity in cross-validation and 80%/75% in testing. No statistical method was used to set the sample size in advance, and investigators knew the group allocation. During validation, the model predicted progression to ophthalmopathy a median of around 7 months ahead of onset, with 60% to 71% sensitivity and 72.22% specificity.

The clonotype was recovered from a woman in her 70s with Graves' ophthalmopathy. The V and J segments used are TRBV7-8 and TRBJ2-1; no D gene can be assigned with confidence. Specimen: blood. In nucleotide form, the sequence is TGTGCCAGCAGCTTAGTTGGCCGACAGTTCTTC. Translated, it gives CASSLVGRQFF.